The rows below give T cell receptor beta chains drawn from one sample of a study of tumor-infiltrating lymphocytes in oesophageal squamous cell carcinoma. TCRdb re-analysed the PCR reads in MiXCR, keeping a single row per CDR3 protein. This table holds some 15,000 distinct CDR3 sequences, less than 55% found once. The source material was blood. The receptors originated from a female donor with esophageal squamous cell carcinoma. The CDR3 runs from the conserved cysteine through the conserved F or W. A D gene is named only where the DNA matches it firmly. The listing skips clone size in some rows; elsewhere it reads once, few, many or a size class.

cdr3_nt: TGTGCCAGCAGCCCATGGACAGGGGGCCTCGAGACCCAGTACTTC; cdr3_aa: CASSPWTGGLETQYF; clone_size: medium-sized; v_call: TRBV7-3; j_call: TRBJ2-5; d_call: TRBD1
cdr3_nt: TGTGCCAGCAGCTCGGCCCCGAGCTCCTACAATGAGCAGTTCTTC; cdr3_aa: CASSSAPSSYNEQFF; clone_size: NA; v_call: TRBV7-3; j_call: TRBJ2-1; d_call: NA
cdr3_nt: TGTGCCAGCAAAGAAGGGGGCGGCCTTATCTATGGCTACACCTTC; cdr3_aa: CASKEGGGLIYGYTF; clone_size: few; v_call: TRBV6-1; j_call: TRBJ1-2; d_call: TRBD1
cdr3_nt: TGTGCCAGCAGTTCGTCTTTGGAGTCCAACGAGCAGTACTTC; cdr3_aa: CASSSSLESNEQYF; clone_size: NA; v_call: TRBV27; j_call: TRBJ2-7; d_call: NA
cdr3_nt: TGTGCCAGCAGTTACCGCGAGCAGTACTTC; cdr3_aa: CASSYREQYF; clone_size: NA; v_call: TRBV6-1; j_call: TRBJ2-7; d_call: NA
cdr3_nt: TGTGCCAGCAGCGCCCCTCCCGGGACTAGCGGGAGGAGAGGGGAGCTGTTTTTT; cdr3_aa: CASSAPPGTSGRRGELFF; clone_size: NA; v_call: TRBV7-4; j_call: TRBJ2-2; d_call: TRBD2
cdr3_nt: TGTGCCAGCAGCTTAGCCGACAGCACCGGGGAGCTGTTTTTT; cdr3_aa: CASSLADSTGELFF; clone_size: NA; v_call: TRBV5-4; j_call: TRBJ2-2; d_call: NA
cdr3_nt: TGTGCCAGCAGCGCCAGCGGAATTGCCACAGATACGCAGTATTTT; cdr3_aa: CASSASGIATDTQYF; clone_size: NA; v_call: TRBV7-3; j_call: TRBJ2-3; d_call: NA
cdr3_nt: TGTGCCAGTAGTGTGACAAGAGTGGACAGCCAAGAGACCCAGTACTTC; cdr3_aa: CASSVTRVDSQETQYF; clone_size: many; v_call: TRBV19; j_call: TRBJ2-5; d_call: NA
cdr3_nt: TGTGCCACCAGTGATTGGAGGGGGCAGGGCAATCAGCCCCAGCATTTT; cdr3_aa: CATSDWRGQGNQPQHF; clone_size: many; v_call: TRBV24-1; j_call: TRBJ1-5; d_call: TRBD1